A selection of T cell receptor beta chains follows, all from one sample in a study of blood T cell repertoires in COVID-19. Sequencing used immunoSEQ multiplex PCR; TCRdb keeps in-frame clones, though not all of them. This repertoire shows about 230,000 clones, roughly 85% found once; its top ten account for around 0.96%. The sequenced material came from peripheral blood. The receptors shown here come from a man between 40 and 49 years old with acute or convalescent COVID-19. Each CDR3 is given with its conserved first and last residue. D genes are given only for firm matches. Size is omitted from some rows. Given values are once, few, many or a class for expanded clones.

d_gene	abundance	v_gene	j_gene	CDR3aa	CDR3nt
TRBD1	.	TRBV7-6	TRBJ1-1	CASTAGQQNTEAFF	TGTGCCAGCACCGCGGGACAGCAGAACACTGAAGCTTTCTTT
.	few	TRBV3-1/TRBV3-2	TRBJ1-1	CASSQESGYPTEAFF	TGTGCCAGCAGCCAAGAATCAGGGTACCCCACTGAAGCTTTCTTT
.	.	TRBV30	TRBJ2-1	CARMDRNEQFF	TGTGCCCGAATGGACAGAAATGAGCAGTTCTTC
.	.	TRBV30	TRBJ1-1	CAWTRRPDTEAFF	TGTGCCTGGACCCGCCGCCCGGACACTGAAGCTTTCTTT
.	.	TRBV6-4	TRBJ2-2	CASSVEDSNTGELFF	TGTGCCAGCAGTGTAGAGGACAGTAACACCGGGGAGCTGTTTTTT
TRBD1	.	TRBV3-1/TRBV3-2	TRBJ1-4	CASSSTGKDEKLFF	TGTGCCAGCAGCTCGACAGGGAAGGATGAAAAACTGTTTTTT
TRBD1	.	TRBV5-1	TRBJ2-1	CASSSRTGIVGEQFF	TGCGCCAGCAGCTCGAGGACAGGGATCGTGGGTGAGCAGTTCTTC
TRBD1	.	TRBV4-3	TRBJ1-2	CASSLTGGVIYGYTF	TGCGCCAGCAGCCTCACAGGGGGCGTCATCTATGGCTACACCTTC
TRBD1	.	TRBV5-4	TRBJ1-2	CASSPTGVNGYTF	TGTGCCAGCAGCCCGACAGGGGTTAATGGCTACACCTTC
TRBD1	.	TRBV2	TRBJ1-4	CASNRDRVEKLFF	TGTGCCAGTAACCGGGACAGGGTCGAAAAACTGTTTTTT
.	.	TRBV5-4	TRBJ1-2	CASSLIADYGYTF	TGTGCCAGCAGCTTAATAGCCGACTATGGCTACACCTTC
.	.	TRBV5-1	TRBJ1-1	CASSLSGASAEAFF	TGCGCCAGCAGCCTGTCAGGGGCTTCGGCTGAAGCTTTCTTT
.	.	TRBV1	TRBJ1-4	CTSIYQGSPDEKLFF	TGCACCAGCATCTACCAGGGTAGCCCAGACGAAAAACTGTTTTTT
.	.	TRBV29-1	TRBJ1-6	CSVATSGEALHF	TGCAGCGTTGCAACCTCTGGAGAAGCCCTCCACTTT
TRBD1	.	TRBV19	TRBJ1-5	CASSWTGGDGSNQPQHF	TGTGCCAGTAGTTGGACAGGGGGCGATGGTAGCAATCAGCCCCAGCATTTT
TRBD1	.	TRBV5-8	TRBJ2-7	CASSLAAGGYEQYF	TGTGCCAGCAGCTTGGCGGCAGGGGGCTACGAGCAGTACTTC
.	.	TRBV15	TRBJ1-3	CASRTVAGNTIYF	TGTGCCTCCAGAACGGTCGCTGGAAACACCATATATTTT
TRBD1	few	TRBV6-2/TRBV6-3	TRBJ2-7	CASSGTGGIYEQYF	TGTGCCAGCAGTGGGACAGGGGGCATCTACGAGCAGTACTTC
TRBD1	few	TRBV6-5	TRBJ1-3	CASRAPGQLRNTIYF	TGTGCCAGCAGAGCGCCGGGACAGCTCAGAAACACCATATATTTT
.	.	TRBV28	TRBJ1-5	CASSLSGRNNQPQHF	TGTGCCAGCAGTTTATCAGGGAGGAACAATCAGCCCCAGCATTTT
TRBD2	.	TRBV6-1	TRBJ2-1	CASSGAGGLHEQFF	TGTGCCAGCAGTGGAGCGGGGGGATTGCATGAGCAGTTCTTC
TRBD1	once	TRBV28	TRBJ1-6	CASRPQGLTNSPLHF	TGTGCCAGCAGACCACAGGGGTTGACGAATTCACCCCTCCACTTT
TRBD1	.	TRBV15	TRBJ1-5	CATRIRQGRLIFSNQPQHF	TGTGCCACCAGAATAAGACAGGGGAGACTCATCTTTAGCAATCAGCCCCAGCATTTT
TRBD1	.	TRBV7-9	TRBJ1-2	CASSLGRDSTNYGYTF	TGTGCCAGCAGCTTAGGCCGGGACAGTACTAACTATGGCTACACCTTC
.	.	TRBV7-9	TRBJ1-2	CASSLGQQINLYGYTF	TGTGCCAGCAGCTTAGGTCAACAGATAAATCTCTATGGCTACACCTTC
.	.	TRBV19	TRBJ1-6	CASSMESSYNSPLHF	TGTGCCAGTAGTATGGAGAGCTCCTATAATTCACCCCTCCACTTT
TRBD2	.	TRBV11-2	TRBJ2-3	CASSLGVAGGQDTQYF	TGTGCCAGCAGCTTAGGAGTAGCGGGGGGGCAAGATACGCAGTATTTT
.	.	TRBV7-2	TRBJ2-3	CASSLASRGTDTQYF	TGTGCCAGCAGCTTAGCCTCTAGAGGCACAGATACGCAGTATTTT
.	.	TRBV28	TRBJ1-6	CASTAWGVRSYNSPLHF	TGTGCCAGCACCGCTTGGGGGGTGCGCTCCTATAATTCACCCCTCCACTTT
TRBD1	.	TRBV7-8	TRBJ1-6	CASSREPGQINSPLHF	TGTGCCAGCAGCCGAGAACCGGGACAGATTAATTCACCCCTCCACTTT
TRBD1	few	TRBV27	TRBJ1-5	CASSADRGQQPQHF	TGTGCCAGCAGTGCAGACAGGGGGCAACAGCCCCAGCATTTT
.	.	TRBV6-5	TRBJ1-1	CASSYAGSALEAFF	TGTGCCAGCAGTTACGCCGGGAGTGCCCTTGAAGCTTTCTTT
TRBD2	.	TRBV5-1	TRBJ2-7	CASSLGLAGARGGQYF	TGCGCCAGCAGTCTTGGACTAGCGGGAGCCCGTGGTGGGCAGTACTTC
.	once	TRBV6-5	TRBJ1-6	CASQTQNSPLHF	TGTGCCAGTCAAACCCAGAATTCACCCCTCCACTTT
TRBD2	.	TRBV13	TRBJ2-1	CASSLEAWLAGDNEQFF	TGTGCCAGCAGCTTAGAGGCTTGGCTAGCGGGGGACAATGAGCAGTTCTTC
.	.	TRBV10-1	TRBJ2-2	CASRDPGGPLFF	TGCGCCAGCAGGGACCCCGGGGGGCCGCTGTTTTTT
TRBD1	.	TRBV4-1	TRBJ2-1	CASSHGTGGEGQFF	TGCGCCAGCAGCCACGGGACAGGGGGCGAGGGTCAGTTCTTC
TRBD1	.	TRBV5-6	TRBJ1-1	CASSLSRTGHTEAFF	TGTGCCAGCAGCTTGTCGAGGACAGGGCACACTGAAGCTTTCTTT
TRBD1	.	TRBV5-5	TRBJ1-4	CASSRQGAGEKLFF	TGTGCCAGCAGCCGACAGGGGGCAGGTGAAAAACTGTTTTTT
.	.	TRBV20-1	TRBJ1-5	CSASRRAFREYNQPQHF	TGCAGTGCTAGTAGGAGGGCATTTAGAGAATACAATCAGCCCCAGCATTTT
TRBD1	.	TRBV7-9	TRBJ1-1	CASSFGTGITEAFF	TGTGCCAGCAGCTTCGGGACAGGGATCACTGAAGCTTTCTTT
TRBD1	.	TRBV24-1	TRBJ2-3	CATSEPTGGNTDTQYF	TGTGCCACCAGTGAACCTACAGGGGGCAACACAGATACGCAGTATTTT
.	.	TRBV5-1	TRBJ1-5	CASSLTGMNQPQHF	TGCGCCAGCAGCTTAACAGGGATGAATCAGCCCCAGCATTTT
.	.	TRBV5-1	TRBJ1-2	CASTLSGWANYGYTF	TGCGCCAGCACCCTTTCAGGGTGGGCAAACTATGGCTACACCTTC
TRBD1	.	TRBV6-2/TRBV6-3	TRBJ1-2	CASSTYRGMKDGYTF	TGTGCCAGCAGTACGTACAGGGGGATGAAAGATGGCTACACCTTC
.	few	TRBV4-1	TRBJ2-2	CASSPIRDSGELFF	TGCGCCAGCAGCCCGATCAGGGATTCCGGGGAGCTGTTTTTT